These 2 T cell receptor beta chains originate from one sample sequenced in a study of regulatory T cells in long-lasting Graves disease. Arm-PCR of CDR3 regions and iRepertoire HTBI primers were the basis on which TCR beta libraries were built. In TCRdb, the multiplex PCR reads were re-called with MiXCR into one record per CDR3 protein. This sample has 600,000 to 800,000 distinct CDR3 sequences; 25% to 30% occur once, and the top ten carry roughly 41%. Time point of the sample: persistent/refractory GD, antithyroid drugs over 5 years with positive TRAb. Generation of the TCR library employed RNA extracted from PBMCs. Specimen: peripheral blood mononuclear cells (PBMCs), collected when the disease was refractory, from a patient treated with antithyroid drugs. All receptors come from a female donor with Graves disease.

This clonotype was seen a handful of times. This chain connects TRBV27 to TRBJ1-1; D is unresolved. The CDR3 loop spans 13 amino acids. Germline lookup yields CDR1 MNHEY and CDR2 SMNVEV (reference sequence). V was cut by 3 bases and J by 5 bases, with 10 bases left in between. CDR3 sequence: CASSFFVGTEAFF. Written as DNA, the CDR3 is TGTGCCAGCAGTTTCTTTGTCGGGACTGAAGCTTTCTTT.

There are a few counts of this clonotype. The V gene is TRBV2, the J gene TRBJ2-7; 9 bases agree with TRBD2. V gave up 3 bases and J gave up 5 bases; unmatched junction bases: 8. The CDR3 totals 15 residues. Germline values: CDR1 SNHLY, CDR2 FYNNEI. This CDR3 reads CASSDRIAGVNEQYF. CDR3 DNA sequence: TGTGCCAGCAGTGACCGAATAGCGGGAGTTAACGAGCAGTACTTC.